This T cell receptor (beta chain) was identified in a study of cytomegalovirus exposure and HLA in healthy donors. Overall study: The Caucasian-associated ancestry cluster held more than 80% of 398 genotyped donors.

This CDR3 has 16 residues. Germline-derived CDR1 and CDR2 are SGHAT and FQNNGV. Losses at the gene ends were 1 base for V and 7 bases for J; bases not matched to a gene: 7. General study results and limits: The listing of 160 or so TCR beta chains classed them as cytomegalovirus-associated.

PCR involved 60 Vbeta and 13 Jbeta primers. Generated by immunoSEQ multiplex PCR, the TCRdb table keeps only in-frame clones and is missing some. Of tens of thousands of clones in the sample, around 70% were seen once. Of note for this clone: What it recognizes is unknown.

The V call is TRBV11-2, the J call TRBJ1-4; 9 positions match TRBD1. This TCR derives from a man aged 25 to 40 in good health and CMV-seronegative. Sequenced: PBMCs. The chain's CDR3 is CASSLGGTGKSEKLFF. The CDR3, as DNA: TGTGCCAGCAGCTTAGGCGGGACAGGGAAGAGTGAAAAACTGTTTTTT.